Given below is one T cell receptor (beta chain) in context. The target antigen is unknown. This record belongs to a study of T cell responses to AZD1222 COVID-19 vaccine. The study, taken as a whole, reports: Spike-specific TCR breadth and depth went up after people got two AZD1222 doses. Nearly half of spike-specific TCRs reportedly target variant regions that are unmutated in the B.1.351 and B.1.1.7 variants. At baseline, just six AZD1222 recipients tested seropositive. Vaccine-associated CD4 TCRs ranged over spike, dominating at 160-218 and 743-854.

Method: immunoSEQ multiplex PCR; TCRdb's copy keeps in-frame clones and lacks some. This sample has 90,000 to 120,000 clones, with under 95% found just once. CDR3 length: 15 amino acids. Per the germline V gene, CDR1 is MGHDK and CDR2 is SYGVNS. V gave up 1 base and J gave up 4 bases, with 13 bases separating them. The material sequenced was peripheral blood, taken on day 0 of AZD1222 vaccination. This receptor was obtained from an adult in good health. The chain carries TRBV25-1 and TRBJ1-1; possibly TRBD1 for D (6 bases). The CDR3 loop is CASSEFGGGVTEAFF. The CDR3 nucleotides read TGTGCCAGCAGTGAATTTGGTGGGGGCGTCACTGAAGCTTTCTTT.